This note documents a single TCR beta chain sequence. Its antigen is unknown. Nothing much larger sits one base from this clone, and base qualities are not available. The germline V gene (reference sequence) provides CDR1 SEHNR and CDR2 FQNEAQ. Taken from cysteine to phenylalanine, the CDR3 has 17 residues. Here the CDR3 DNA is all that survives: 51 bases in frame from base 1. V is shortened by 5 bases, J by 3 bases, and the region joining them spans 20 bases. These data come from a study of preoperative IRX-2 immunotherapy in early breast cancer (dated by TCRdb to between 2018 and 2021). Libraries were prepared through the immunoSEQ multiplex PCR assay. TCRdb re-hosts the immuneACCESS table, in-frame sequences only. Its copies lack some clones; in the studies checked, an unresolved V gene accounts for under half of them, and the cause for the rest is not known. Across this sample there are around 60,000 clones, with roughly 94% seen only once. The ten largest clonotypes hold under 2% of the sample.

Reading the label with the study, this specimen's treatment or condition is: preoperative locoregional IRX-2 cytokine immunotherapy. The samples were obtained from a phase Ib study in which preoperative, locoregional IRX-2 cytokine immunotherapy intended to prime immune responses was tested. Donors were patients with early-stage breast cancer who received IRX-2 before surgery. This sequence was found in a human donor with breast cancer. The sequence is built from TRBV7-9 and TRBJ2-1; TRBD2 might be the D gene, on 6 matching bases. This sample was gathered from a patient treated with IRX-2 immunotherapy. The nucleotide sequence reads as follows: TGTGCCAGCAGCCCGCGGGGCCAACCTTCTCGCTACAATGAGCAGTTCTTC. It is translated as CASSPRGQPSRYNEQFF.